The text below deals with one TCR beta chain. Its specificity is unknown. The sample is drawn from a study of graft-versus-host responses after intestinal transplantation. Overall study context: Following induction with anti-thymocyte globulin, all recipients were given tacrolimus and steroids for three to four years. Points from the study as a whole: Peak circulating GvH clone levels tracked with early post-transplant HvG declines.

This CDR3 spans 14 amino acids. The V end lost 5 bases, the J end lost 4 bases, and 14 bases lay between the germline ends. Germline lookup yields CDR1 SEHNR and CDR2 FQNEAQ (reference sequence). Libraries were prepared by immunoSEQ multiplex PCR; TCRdb keeps only in-frame clonotypes and omits some of them. The table records 85,000 to 100,000 clones, roughly 88% of them present only once. The sequenced sample was PBMCs, obtained 255 days after intestinal transplant. This clonotype was obtained from a human patient who received an intestinal transplant, so some T cells may come from the graft donor. The chain couples TRBV7-9 to TRBJ2-5, with D perhaps TRBD1 (6 bases). The CDR3 DNA follows: TGTGCCAGCAGCCATTGGACAGTTGGAGAGACCCAGTACTTC. This sequence encodes CASSHWTVGETQYF.